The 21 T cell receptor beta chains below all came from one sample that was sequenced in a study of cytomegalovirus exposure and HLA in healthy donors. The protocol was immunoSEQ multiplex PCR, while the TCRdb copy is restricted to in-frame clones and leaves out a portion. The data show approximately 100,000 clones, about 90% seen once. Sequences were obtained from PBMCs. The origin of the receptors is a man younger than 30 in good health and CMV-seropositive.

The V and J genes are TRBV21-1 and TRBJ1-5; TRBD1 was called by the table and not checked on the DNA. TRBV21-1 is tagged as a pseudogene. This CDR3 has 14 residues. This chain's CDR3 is CASSPLQGHQPQHF. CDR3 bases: TGTGCCAGCAGCCCCCTCCAGGGGCATCAGCCCCAGCATTTT.

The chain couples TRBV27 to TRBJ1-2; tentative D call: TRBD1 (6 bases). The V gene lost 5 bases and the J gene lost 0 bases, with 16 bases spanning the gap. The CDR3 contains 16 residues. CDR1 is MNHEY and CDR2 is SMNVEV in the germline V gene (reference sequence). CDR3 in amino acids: CASSPNDRLPNYGYTF. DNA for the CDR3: TGTGCCAGCAGTCCCAATGACAGGCTTCCTAACTATGGCTACACCTTC.

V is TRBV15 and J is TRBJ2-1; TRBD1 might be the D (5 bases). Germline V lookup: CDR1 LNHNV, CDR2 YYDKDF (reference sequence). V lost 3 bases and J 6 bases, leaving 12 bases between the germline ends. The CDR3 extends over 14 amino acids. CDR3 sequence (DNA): TGTGCCACCAGCAGCAGACAGAGCGCCAATGAGCAGTTCTTC. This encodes CATSSRQSANEQFF.

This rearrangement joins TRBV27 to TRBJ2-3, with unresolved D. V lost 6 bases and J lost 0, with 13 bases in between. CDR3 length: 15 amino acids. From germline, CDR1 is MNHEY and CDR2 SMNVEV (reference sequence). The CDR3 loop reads CASSLLSYSTDTQYF. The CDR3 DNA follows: TGTGCCAGCAGCCTGTTGAGTTATAGCACAGATACGCAGTATTTT.

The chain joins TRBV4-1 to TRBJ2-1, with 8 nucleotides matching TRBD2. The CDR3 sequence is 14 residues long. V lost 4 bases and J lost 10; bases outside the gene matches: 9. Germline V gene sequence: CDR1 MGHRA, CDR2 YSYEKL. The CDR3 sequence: CASSLGPRLAEQFF. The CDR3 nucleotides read TGCGCCAGCAGCCTAGGCCCCCGACTAGCGGAGCAGTTCTTC.

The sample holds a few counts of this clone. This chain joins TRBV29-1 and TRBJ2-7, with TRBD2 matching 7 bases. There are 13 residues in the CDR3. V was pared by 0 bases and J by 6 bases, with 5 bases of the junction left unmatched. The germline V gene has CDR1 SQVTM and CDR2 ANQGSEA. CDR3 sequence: CSVEEPRGSEQYF. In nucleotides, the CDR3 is TGCAGCGTTGAAGAGCCGCGGGGGAGCGAGCAGTACTTC.

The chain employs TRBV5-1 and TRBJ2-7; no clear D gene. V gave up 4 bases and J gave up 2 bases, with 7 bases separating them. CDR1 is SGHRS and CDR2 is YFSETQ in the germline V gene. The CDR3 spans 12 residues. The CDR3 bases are TGCGCCAGCAGCACCGAGACCTACGAGCAGTACTTC. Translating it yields CASSTETYEQYF.

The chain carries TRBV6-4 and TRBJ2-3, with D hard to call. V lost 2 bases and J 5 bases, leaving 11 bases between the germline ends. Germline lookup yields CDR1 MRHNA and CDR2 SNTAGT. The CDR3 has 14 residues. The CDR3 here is CASSDPPPLDTQYF. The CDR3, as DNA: TGTGCCAGCAGTGACCCCCCACCACTAGATACGCAGTATTTT.

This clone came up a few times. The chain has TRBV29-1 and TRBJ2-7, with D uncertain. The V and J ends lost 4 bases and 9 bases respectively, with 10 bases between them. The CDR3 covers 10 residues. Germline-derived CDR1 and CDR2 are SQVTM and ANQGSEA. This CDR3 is CSVVSSRQYF. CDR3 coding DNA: TGCAGCGTTGTCTCCTCTAGGCAGTACTTC.

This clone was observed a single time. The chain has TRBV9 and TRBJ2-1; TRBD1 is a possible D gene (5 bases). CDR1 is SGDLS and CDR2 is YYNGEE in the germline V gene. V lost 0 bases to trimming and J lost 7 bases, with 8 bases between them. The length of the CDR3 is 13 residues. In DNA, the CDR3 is TGTGCCAGCAGCGTAGACGACAGAAATGAGCAGTTCTTC. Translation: CASSVDDRNEQFF. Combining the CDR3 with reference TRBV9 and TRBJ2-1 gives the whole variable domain DSGVTQTPKHLITATGQRVTLRCSPRSGDLSVYWYQQSLDQGLQFLIQYYNGEERAKGNILERFSAQQFPDLHSELNLSSLELGDSALYFCASSVDDRNEQFFGPGTRLTVL.

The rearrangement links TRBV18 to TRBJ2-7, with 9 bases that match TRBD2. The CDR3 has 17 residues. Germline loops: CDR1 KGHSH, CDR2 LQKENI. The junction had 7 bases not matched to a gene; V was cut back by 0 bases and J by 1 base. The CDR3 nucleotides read TGTGCCAGCTCACCACCGAGCTCTAGCGGGGCTTCCTACGAGCAGTACTTC. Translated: CASSPPSSSGASYEQYF.

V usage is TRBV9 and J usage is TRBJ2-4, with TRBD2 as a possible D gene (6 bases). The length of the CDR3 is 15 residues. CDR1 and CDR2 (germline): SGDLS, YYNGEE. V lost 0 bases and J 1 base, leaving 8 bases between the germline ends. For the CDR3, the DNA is TGTGCCAGCAGCGTAGTTCGGGGGGCCAAAAACATTCAGTACTTC. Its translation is CASSVVRGAKNIQYF. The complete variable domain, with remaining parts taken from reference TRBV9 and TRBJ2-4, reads DSGVTQTPKHLITATGQRVTLRCSPRSGDLSVYWYQQSLDQGLQFLIQYYNGEERAKGNILERFSAQQFPDLHSELNLSSLELGDSALYFCASSVVRGAKNIQYFGAGTRLSVL.

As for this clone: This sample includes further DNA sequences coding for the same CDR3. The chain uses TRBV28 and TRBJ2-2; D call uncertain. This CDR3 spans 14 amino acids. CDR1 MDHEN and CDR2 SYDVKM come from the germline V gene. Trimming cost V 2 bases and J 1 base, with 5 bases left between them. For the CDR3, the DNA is TGTGCCAGCAGTTTAACCGGGAACACCGGGGAGCTGTTTTTT. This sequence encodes CASSLTGNTGELFF.

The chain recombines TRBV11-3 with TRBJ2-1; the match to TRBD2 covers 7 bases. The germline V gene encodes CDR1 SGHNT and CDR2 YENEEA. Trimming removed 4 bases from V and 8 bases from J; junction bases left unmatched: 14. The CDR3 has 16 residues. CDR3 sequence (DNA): TGTGCCAGCAGCTCCCGGACTAGTGGGGCTTTTTATGAGCAGTTCTTC. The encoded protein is CASSSRTSGAFYEQFF.

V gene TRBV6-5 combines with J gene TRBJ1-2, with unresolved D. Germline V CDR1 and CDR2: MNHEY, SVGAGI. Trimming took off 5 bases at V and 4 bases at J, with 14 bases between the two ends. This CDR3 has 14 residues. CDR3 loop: CASSKADGFYGYTF. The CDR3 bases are TGTGCCAGCAGTAAAGCGGACGGCTTCTATGGCTACACCTTC.

The DNA for the CDR3 is TGCGCCAGCAGTGTTGGACTAGCGGGAGGATCCTACGAGCAGTACTTC. Encoded protein: CASSVGLAGGSYEQYF. This sequence joins TRBV10-1 and TRBJ2-7; TRBD2 aligns across 14 bases. The germline gives CDR1 WNHNN, CDR2 SYGVQD (reference sequence). The CDR3 consists of 16 residues. J gave up 1 base and V 4 bases, and 3 bases lay outside the gene matches.

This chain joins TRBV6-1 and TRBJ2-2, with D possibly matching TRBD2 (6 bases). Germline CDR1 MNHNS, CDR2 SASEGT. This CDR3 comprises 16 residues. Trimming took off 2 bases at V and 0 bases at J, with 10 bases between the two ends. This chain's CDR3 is CASSEMSGANTGELFF. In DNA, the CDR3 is TGTGCCAGCAGTGAAATGTCGGGGGCGAACACCGGGGAGCTGTTTTTT.

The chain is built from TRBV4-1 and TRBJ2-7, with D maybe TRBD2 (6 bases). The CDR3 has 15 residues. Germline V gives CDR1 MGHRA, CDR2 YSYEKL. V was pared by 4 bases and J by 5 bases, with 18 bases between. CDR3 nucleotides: TGCGCCAGCAGCCGGAATCCGGGAGCCGGCAACGAGCAGTACTTC. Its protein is CASSRNPGAGNEQYF.

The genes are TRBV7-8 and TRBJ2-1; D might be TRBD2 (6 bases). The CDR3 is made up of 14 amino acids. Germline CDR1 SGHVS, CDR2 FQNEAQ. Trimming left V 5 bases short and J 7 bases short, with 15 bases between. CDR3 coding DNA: TGTGCCAGCAGCGCAGGAGGGCCGATTAATGAGCAGTTCTTC. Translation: CASSAGGPINEQFF.

The CDR3 protein is CASRLGANLNTGELFF. The CDR3 DNA follows: TGTGCCAGCAGGTTAGGGGCGAATTTGAACACCGGGGAGCTGTTTTTT. The V call is TRBV2, the J call TRBJ2-2, with D perhaps matching TRBD1 (5 bases). Germline CDR1 SNHLY, CDR2 FYNNEI. The CDR3 consists of 16 residues. Trimming pared 6 bases from V and 1 base from J, leaving 15 bases between.

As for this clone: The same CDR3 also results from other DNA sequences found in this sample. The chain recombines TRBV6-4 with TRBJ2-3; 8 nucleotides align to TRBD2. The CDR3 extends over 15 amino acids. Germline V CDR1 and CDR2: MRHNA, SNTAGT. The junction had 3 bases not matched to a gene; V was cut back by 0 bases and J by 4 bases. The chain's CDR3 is CASSDSAGGPDTQYF. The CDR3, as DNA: TGTGCCAGCAGTGACTCGGCGGGAGGCCCAGATACGCAGTATTTT.